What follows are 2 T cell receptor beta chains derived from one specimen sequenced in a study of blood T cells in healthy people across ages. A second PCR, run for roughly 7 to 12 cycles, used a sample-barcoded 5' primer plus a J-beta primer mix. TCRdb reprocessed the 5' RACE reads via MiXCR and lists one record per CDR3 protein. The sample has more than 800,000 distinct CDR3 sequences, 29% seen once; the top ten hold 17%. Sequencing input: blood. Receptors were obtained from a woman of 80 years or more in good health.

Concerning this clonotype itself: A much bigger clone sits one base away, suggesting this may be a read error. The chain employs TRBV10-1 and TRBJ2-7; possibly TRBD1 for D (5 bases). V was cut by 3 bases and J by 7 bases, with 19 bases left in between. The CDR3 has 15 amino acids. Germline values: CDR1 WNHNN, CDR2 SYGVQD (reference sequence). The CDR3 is CASSDHGSLTDEQYF. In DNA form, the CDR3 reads TGCGCCAGCAGTGATCATGGATCTCTGACAGATGAGCAGTACTTC.

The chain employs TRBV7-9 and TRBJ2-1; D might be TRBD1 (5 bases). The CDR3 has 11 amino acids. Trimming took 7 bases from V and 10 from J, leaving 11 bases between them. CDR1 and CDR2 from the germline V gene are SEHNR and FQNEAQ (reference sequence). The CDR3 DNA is TGTGCCAGCAACTTGGGGCGGGAGCAGTTCTTC. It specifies CASNLGREQFF. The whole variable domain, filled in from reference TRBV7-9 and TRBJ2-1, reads DTGVSQNPRHKITKRGQNVTFRCDPISEHNRLYWYRQTLGQGPEFLTYFQNEAQLEKSRLLSDRFSAERPKGSFSTLEIQRTEQGDSAMYLCASNLGREQFFGPGTRLTVL.